This T cell receptor beta chain was sequenced during a study of T-cell memory formation after mild COVID-19. About the study: Clusters of TCRs were largely donor specific.

TCRdb analysed the 5' RACE reads with MiXCR anew, one entry per CDR3 protein. The table has approximately 250,000 distinct CDR3 sequences, over 15% seen once. Comments on this clonotype: The target antigen is unknown.

The study, taken as a whole, reports: Certain responding clones were present in pre-infection memory, suggesting participation of cross-reactive memory. A second wave expanding day 15 to 37 was CD4+-biased; contracting clones were balanced. Most CD4+ clones that shrank were in CM and EM, while CD8+ ones turned up in EMRA.

Material: PBMCs or a T cell subset sorted from them (not recorded which). The TCR comes from a young man who had mild COVID-19 (a few samples of this study predate the infection). Cell type and time point are not known.

CDR3 DNA sequence: TGTGCCAGCAGCCACGCGACCGGGACTAGCAACAATGAGCAGTTCTTC. Its translation is CASSHATGTSNNEQFF. V and J are TRBV4-2 and TRBJ2-1; TRBD2 aligns across 9 bases. Trimming cost V 3 bases and J 5 bases; bases outside gene matches: 8. Germline V gene lookup returns CDR1 LGHNA and CDR2 YNFKEQ. The length of the CDR3 is 16 residues.